The T cell receptor (beta chain) described here comes from a study of T cells in localized non-small cell lung cancer. Assay: immunoSEQ multiplex PCR; the TCRdb copy retains only in-frame clones and omits some. The sample consists of under 65,000 clones, around four fifths of them appearing once. General study points: Adjacent lung held a median roughly 60 of the top 100 tumor clones.

With regard to this clone: Its antigen is unidentified.

The sequence was collected from a female donor at least 60 years old with stage II squamous cell lung carcinoma. Source: peripheral blood, taken before any cancer treatment.

CDR3 DNA: TGTGCCAGCAGACCGCAGAGCTCCTATAATTCACCCCTCCACTTT. Amino acid sequence: CASRPQSSYNSPLHF. V and J are TRBV6-5 and TRBJ1-6, with D unclear. V was pared by 6 bases and J by 0 bases, with 9 bases between. The CDR3 runs 15 residues. CDR1 and CDR2 (germline): MNHEY, SVGAGI.